The present T cell receptor (beta chain) was sequenced within a study of T cells and Merkel cell carcinoma outcomes. As to this clone: Its antigen remains unidentified.

Study results and limitations: Merkel cell carcinoma outcomes were reportedly predicted by repertoire and T-cell density.

Some clones are missing from TCRdb's copy, which holds only in-frame ones; the method was immunoSEQ multiplex PCR. This sample has over 2,500 clones, with around 97% found just once. CDR3 length: 14 amino acids. The germline CDR1 and CDR2 sequences are LGHNA and YNFKEQ. V lost 2 bases and J lost 4, with 11 bases in between. V gene TRBV4-2 combines with J gene TRBJ1-2; TRBD1 is a possible D gene (6 bases). The source is a human donor with Merkel cell carcinoma. Sequenced: tumor tissue from Merkel cell carcinoma. The CDR3: CASSQNRDSYGYTF. The CDR3 DNA follows: TGTGCCAGCAGCCAAAACAGGGATTCCTATGGCTACACCTTC.